This is a list of T cell receptor beta chains from one sample in a study of cytomegalovirus exposure and HLA in healthy donors. The method was immunoSEQ multiplex PCR; TCRdb's version includes in-frame clones alone and lacks a portion of them. This sample yields more than 150,000 clones, of which 82% are seen a single time; more than 1.5% belongs to the top ten. What was sequenced was PBMCs. The source of these receptors is a man aged 35 to 55 in good health and CMV-seronegative. Each CDR3 is given with its conserved first and last residue.

TRBV9,CASSVSDTNTGELFF
TRBV6-5,CASRNEKLTEAFF
TRBV2,CASSGTGGNAFF
TRBV27,CASSSGVVQTVYEQYF
TRBV30,CAWSKTRTSGGNEQFF
TRBV4-2,CASSQADKDTQYF
TRBV7-9,CASSPTSGQYNEQFF
TRBV27,CASRLMRQGNTEAFF
TRBV27,CASGRQGTNYGYTF
TRBV9,CASSERDTNYGYTF
TRBV9,CASSATGGGPGDTQYF
TRBV7-2,CASSRGRDYQREQYF
TRBV15,CATSTQGGDTEAFF
TRBV30,CAWRHSLAGGYTF
TRBV28,CASSLRAGGIEAFF
TRBV19,CASMGEGHQPQHF